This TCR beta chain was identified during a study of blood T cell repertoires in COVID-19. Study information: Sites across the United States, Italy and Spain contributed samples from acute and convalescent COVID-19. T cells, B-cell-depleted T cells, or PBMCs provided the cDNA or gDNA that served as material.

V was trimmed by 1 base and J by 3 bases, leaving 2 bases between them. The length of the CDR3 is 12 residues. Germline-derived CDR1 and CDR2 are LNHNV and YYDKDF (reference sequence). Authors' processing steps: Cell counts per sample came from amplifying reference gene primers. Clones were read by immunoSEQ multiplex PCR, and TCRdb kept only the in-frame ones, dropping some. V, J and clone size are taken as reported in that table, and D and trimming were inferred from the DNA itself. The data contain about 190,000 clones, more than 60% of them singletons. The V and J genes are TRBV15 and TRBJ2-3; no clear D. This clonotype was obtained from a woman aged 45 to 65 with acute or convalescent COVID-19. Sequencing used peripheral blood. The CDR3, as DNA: TGTGCCACCAGCAGAGCTACAGATACGCAGTATTTT. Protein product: CATSRATDTQYF.